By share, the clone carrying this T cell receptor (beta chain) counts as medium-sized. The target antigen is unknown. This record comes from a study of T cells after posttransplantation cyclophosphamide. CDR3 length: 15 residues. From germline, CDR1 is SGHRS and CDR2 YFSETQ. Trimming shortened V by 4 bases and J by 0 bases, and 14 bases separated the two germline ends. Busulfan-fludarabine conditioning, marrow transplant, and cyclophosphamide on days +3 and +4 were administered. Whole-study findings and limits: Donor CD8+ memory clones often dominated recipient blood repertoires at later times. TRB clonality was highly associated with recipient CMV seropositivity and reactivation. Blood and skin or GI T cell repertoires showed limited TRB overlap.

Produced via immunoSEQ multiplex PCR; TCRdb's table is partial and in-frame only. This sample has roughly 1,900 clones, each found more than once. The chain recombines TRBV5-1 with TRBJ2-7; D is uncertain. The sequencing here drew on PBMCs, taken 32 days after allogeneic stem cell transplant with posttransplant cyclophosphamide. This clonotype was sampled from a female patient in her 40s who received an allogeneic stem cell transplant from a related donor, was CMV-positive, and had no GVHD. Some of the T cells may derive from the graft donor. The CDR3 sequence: CASSLDPRSSYEQYF. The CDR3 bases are TGCGCCAGCAGCCTTGACCCCAGGAGCTCCTACGAGCAGTACTTC.